This T cell receptor beta chain was identified in a study of blood T cells in healthy people across ages. CDR1 DFQATT and CDR2 SNEGSKA come from the germline V gene (reference sequence). This CDR3 spans 14 amino acids. V was clipped by 0 bases and J by 4 bases, with 11 bases between them. Worth noting for this clonotype: Its antigen remains unknown.

Overall study findings and caveats: Donors of long life had a larger count of naive CD4+ cells and greater diversity than aged donors.

A minimum of 5 micrograms of total RNA was extracted per sample. Sample-barcoded 5' priming and a J-beta primer mix drove a second PCR of about 6 to 12 cycles. TCRdb re-called the 5' RACE reads through MiXCR, storing one row per CDR3 protein. Here the sample spans roughly 1.5 million distinct CDR3 sequences, about 45% being singletons. The genes are TRBV20-1 and TRBJ2-3; TRBD2 might be the D (6 bases). What was sequenced was blood. The TCR was taken from a young woman in good health. CDR3 in DNA: TGCAGTGCTAGAGATTGGGGGGTATCAGATACGCAGTATTTT. This codes for CSARDWGVSDTQYF.